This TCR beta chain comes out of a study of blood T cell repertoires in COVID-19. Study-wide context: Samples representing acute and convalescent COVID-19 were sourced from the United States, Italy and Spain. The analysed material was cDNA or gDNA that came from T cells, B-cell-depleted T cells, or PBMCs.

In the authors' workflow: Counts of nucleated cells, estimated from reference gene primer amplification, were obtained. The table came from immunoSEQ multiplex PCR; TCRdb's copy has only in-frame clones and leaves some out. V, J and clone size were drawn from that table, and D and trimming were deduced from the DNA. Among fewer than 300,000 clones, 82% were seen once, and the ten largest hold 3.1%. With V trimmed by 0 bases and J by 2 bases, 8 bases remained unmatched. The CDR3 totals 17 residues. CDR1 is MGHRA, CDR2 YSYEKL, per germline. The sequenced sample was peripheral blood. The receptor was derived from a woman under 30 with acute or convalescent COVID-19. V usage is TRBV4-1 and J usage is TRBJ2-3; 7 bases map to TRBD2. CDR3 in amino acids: CASSQDILAGPTDTQYF. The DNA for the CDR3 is TGCGCCAGCAGCCAAGATATTTTAGCGGGTCCCACAGATACGCAGTATTTT.